This TCR beta chain stems from a study of technical replicates of blood from several donors. Some clones are missing from TCRdb's copy, which holds only in-frame ones; the method was immunoSEQ multiplex PCR. The sample contains about 50,000 clones, roughly 92% of which appear only once. Germline V gives CDR1 ENHRY, CDR2 SYGVKD. The ends were cut back, 11 bases at V and 7 bases at J, with 14 bases in the middle. The CDR3 covers 12 residues. J is TRBJ2-2 and V is TRBV10-3; D is possibly TRBD1 (6 bases). Specimen: PBMCs. This TCR was recovered from a human donor in good health. Some clones in this sample may be carry-over from other donors' samples. CDR3 loop: CAVTGSGGELFF. The CDR3 DNA reads TGTGCCGTAACAGGGTCGGGCGGGGAGCTGTTTTTT.